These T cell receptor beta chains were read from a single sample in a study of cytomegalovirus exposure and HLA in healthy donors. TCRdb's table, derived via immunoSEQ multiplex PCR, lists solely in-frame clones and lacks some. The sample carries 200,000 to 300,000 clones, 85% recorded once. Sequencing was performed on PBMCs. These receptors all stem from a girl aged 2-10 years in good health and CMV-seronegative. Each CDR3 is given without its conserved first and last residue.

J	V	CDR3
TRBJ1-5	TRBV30	AWSRDREDRQPQH
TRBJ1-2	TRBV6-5	ASSYGGGYGYT
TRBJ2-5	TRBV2	ASSEQGAVVETQY
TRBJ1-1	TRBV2	ASRTPDSMNTEAF
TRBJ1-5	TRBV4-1	ASSQTGQGADQPQH
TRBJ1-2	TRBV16	ASSQSGPGIYGYT
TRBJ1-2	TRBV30	AWTFDKINGYT
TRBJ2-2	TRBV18	ASSPVRTGELF
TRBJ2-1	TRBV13	ASSLGVDRGRHEQF
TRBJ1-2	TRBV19	ASSPRSPTYGYT
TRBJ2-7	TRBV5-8	ASSLGLAGSSYEQY
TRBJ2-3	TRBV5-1	ASSLVSGRTDTQY
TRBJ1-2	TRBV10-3	AISAGEPYGYT
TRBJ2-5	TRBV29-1	SVVQGETQY
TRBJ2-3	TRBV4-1	ASSPYDRWQGTQY
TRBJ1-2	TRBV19	ASSIPQGAGYT
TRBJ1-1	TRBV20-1	SAALGEAF
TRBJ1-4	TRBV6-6	ASSYLFNEKLF
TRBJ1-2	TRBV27	ASSLTTGYGYT
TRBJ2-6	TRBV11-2	ASSTHSSGANVLT
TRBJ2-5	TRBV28	ASSLTRNKQTQY
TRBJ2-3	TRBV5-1	ASSFDRGRSRDTQY
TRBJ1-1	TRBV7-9	ASSLARENTEAF
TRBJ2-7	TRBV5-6	ASSPPDRIPYEQY
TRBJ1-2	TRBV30	AWSGGAGGSYGYT
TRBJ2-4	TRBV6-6	ASSWGGSKNIQY
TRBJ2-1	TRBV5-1	ASSLPGTETYNEQF
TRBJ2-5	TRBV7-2	ASSLGVLAAQETQY
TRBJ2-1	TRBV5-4	ASSPAGGGDNEQF
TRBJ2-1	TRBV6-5	ASSGGRDEQF
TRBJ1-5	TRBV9	ASSPAGFFDQPQH
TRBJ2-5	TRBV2	ASRAASANLAQY
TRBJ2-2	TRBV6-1	ASPRLGIAGGELF
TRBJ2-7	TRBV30	AWSVSGGYYEQY
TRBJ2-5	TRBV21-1	ASSKKDRREETQY
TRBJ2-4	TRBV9	ASSVGGVGDIQY
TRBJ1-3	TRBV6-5	ASSLGGAGNTIY
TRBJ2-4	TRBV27	ASSLWTGAVPPQNIQY
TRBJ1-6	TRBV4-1	ASSQEPGWDNSPLH
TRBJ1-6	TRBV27	ASRQGGTGGTLH
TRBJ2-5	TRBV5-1	ASSSVPQETQY
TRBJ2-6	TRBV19	ASSIGTGVTGANVLT
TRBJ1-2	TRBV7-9	ASSPLGQTYGYT
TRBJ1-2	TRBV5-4	ASSPGGTGGLVGYT
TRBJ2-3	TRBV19	ASSNTGTSGRDTQY
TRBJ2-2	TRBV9	ASSDRGPNTGELF
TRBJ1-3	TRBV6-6	ASTDTGDSGNTIY
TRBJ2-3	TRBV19	ASSATGTSTDTQY
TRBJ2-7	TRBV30	AWSGGRGQY
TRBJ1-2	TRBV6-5	ASSYSVAAANYGYT
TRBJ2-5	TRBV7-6	ASSLVTTQETQY